This TCR beta chain was sequenced in a study of OX40 agonist ivuxolimab in advanced cancers. Repertoires were generated with immunoSEQ multiplex PCR, while TCRdb's copy carries only in-frame clones and drops some. The sample has roughly 53,000 clones; approximately 90% are singletons. Study-wide findings and caveats: Fewer expanded clones were found on average in CD4+ than in CD8+ T cells.

This CDR3 spans 14 amino acids. Trimming removed 8 bases at V and 0 bases at J, with 12 bases between. CDR1 and CDR2 from the germline V gene are SNHLY and FYNNEI. Points on this clone: The antigen remains undetermined.

The sample was CD4+ or CD8+ T cells sorted from blood, taken in a trial of the OX40 agonist ivuxolimab. The TCR was taken from an adult with an advanced solid tumor such as melanoma, head and neck, liver or kidney cancer. The V gene is TRBV2, the J gene TRBJ2-3, with D unresolved. CDR3 nucleotides: TGTGCCAGCGGCCATTGGGCTAGCACAGATACGCAGTATTTT. It translates to CASGHWASTDTQYF. Filled out from reference TRBV2 and TRBJ2-3, the complete variable domain reads EPEVTQTPSHQVTQMGQEVILRCVPISNHLYFYWYRQILGQKVEFLVSFYNNEISEKSEIFDDQFSVERPDGSNFTLKIRSTKLEDSAMYFCASGHWASTDTQYFGPGTRLTVL.